This T cell receptor (beta chain) was recorded in a study of T-cell memory formation after mild COVID-19. This clonotype was recorded a few times. TCRdb passed the 5' RACE reads through MiXCR, listing each CDR3 protein once. The sample carries nearly 200,000 distinct CDR3 sequences, 18% recorded once. The CDR3 sequence is 15 residues long. The junction had 8 bases not matched to a gene; V was cut back by 5 bases and J by 4 bases. The V gene's germline CDR1 is LGHDT and CDR2 YNNKEL (reference sequence). V usage is TRBV3-1 and J usage is TRBJ2-5; 9 bases align to TRBD1. This TCR was recovered from an adult woman who had mild COVID-19 (a few samples of this study predate the infection). Cell type and time point are not known. Input material: PBMCs or a T cell subset sorted from them (not recorded which). The CDR3 spells CASSIRDRVPETQYF. CDR3 in DNA: TGTGCCAGCAGCATCCGGGACAGGGTTCCAGAGACCCAGTACTTC.